The 23 T cell receptor beta chains below were found in one sample sequenced in a study of blood T cells in healthy people across ages. Sample-barcoded 5' priming and a J-beta primer mix drove a second PCR of roughly 6 to 12 cycles. Using its own MiXCR run on the 5' RACE reads, TCRdb lists one record per CDR3 protein. The sample shows about 1.8 million distinct CDR3 sequences, about 50% of them seen only once. The sequencing sample was made of blood. These receptors all stem from a woman between 40 and 55 years old in good health.

This clonotype was detected only a few times. The rearrangement links TRBV6-5 to TRBJ1-2; possibly TRBD1 for D (6 bases). The CDR3 runs to 13 residues. Germline V CDR1 and CDR2: MNHEY, SVGAGI. V dropped 4 bases and J dropped 5 bases, with 11 bases sitting between them. The CDR3 region is CASSFGTTYGYTF. In DNA, the CDR3 is TGTGCCAGCAGTTTCGGGACAACGTATGGCTACACCTTC.

The chain carries TRBV4-1 and TRBJ1-2; possible D gene TRBD1, 6 bases. Germline CDR1 and CDR2: MGHRA and YSYEKL. This CDR3 is built from 15 residues. V gave up 3 bases and J gave up 6 bases, with 17 bases separating them. This CDR3 is CASSHGTHSGDGYTF. As DNA, the CDR3 is TGCGCCAGCAGCCACGGGACACATTCCGGAGATGGCTACACCTTC.

This sequence joins TRBV6-6 and TRBJ2-5, with D perhaps given as TRBD1 or TRBD2 (6 bases each). The DNA end is more similar to TRBJ2-7, so the J call may be wrong. The CDR3 consists of 16 residues. Germline V CDR1 and CDR2: MNHNY, SVGAGI (reference sequence). The CDR3 nucleotides read TGTGCCAGCAGTTCCTCGGAACGGGGGCGAGTCTACGAGCAGTACTTC. Translating it yields CASSSSERGRVYEQYF.

This clonotype appeared once. The rearrangement uses TRBV20-1 and TRBJ1-2; no clear D gene. Trimming stripped 6 bases from V and 7 bases from J, with 24 bases between. The V gene's germline CDR1 is DFQATT and CDR2 SNEGSKA (reference sequence). The CDR3 spans 15 residues. CDR3 DNA: TGCAGTGCACATGAACGCGGACGGTTCGAGGCTGGCTACACCTTC. As protein: CSAHERGRFEAGYTF.

This clonotype was observed a few times. V usage is TRBV12-3 or TRBV12-4 and J usage is TRBJ1-4; the D is unclear. Trimming stripped 3 bases from V and 7 bases from J, with 12 bases between. This CDR3 region has 14 residues. The CDR3 nucleotides read TGTGCCAGCAGTTTGGATCCGGGCTTTGAAAAACTGTTTTTT. This gives the protein CASSLDPGFEKLFF.

Note on this clonotype: A read error may be the cause here, since a much bigger clone is one base away. The chain links TRBV27 to TRBJ2-1; D is perhaps TRBD1 or TRBD2 (6 bases each). Germline assignment: CDR1 MNHEY and CDR2 SMNVEV (reference sequence). The V end was cut by 3 bases, the J end by 8 bases, with 17 bases between. The CDR3 spans 15 residues. The CDR3 here is CASSFLSVRGDEQFF. CDR3 coding DNA: TGTGCCAGCAGTTTTCTATCCGTGAGGGGGGATGAGCAGTTCTTC.

The CDR3 region has the DNA TGTGCCAGCAGTCCCGAACAGGGGTACTATGGCTACACCTTC. This gives the protein CASSPEQGYYGYTF. The rearrangement joins TRBV27 to TRBJ1-2; the match to TRBD1 covers 7 bases. The germline V gene has CDR1 MNHEY and CDR2 SMNVEV (reference sequence). This CDR3 contains 14 residues. Germline trimming cut 5 bases from V and 3 bases from J; bases unmatched to any gene: 6.

V usage is TRBV5-5 and J usage is TRBJ1-6, with D possibly TRBD1 on 6 matching bases. In germline, CDR1 is SGHKS, CDR2 YYEKEE (reference sequence). V shed 4 bases and J shed 6 bases, with 17 bases lying between them. The CDR3 totals 16 residues. The CDR3 loop reads CASSPIGGGTNSPLHF. The CDR3, as DNA: TGTGCCAGCAGCCCGATAGGGGGGGGCACTAATTCACCCCTCCACTTT.

The V call is TRBV4-1, the J call TRBJ2-5; possible D gene TRBD1, 5 bases. With 2 bases removed from V and 4 bases from J, the gap between germline ends came to 14 bases. The germline V gene encodes CDR1 MGHRA and CDR2 YSYEKL. The CDR3 length is 15 residues. The CDR3 reads CASSQTQTERETQYF. CDR3 coding DNA: TGCGCCAGCAGCCAAACCCAGACAGAGAGAGAGACCCAGTACTTC.

The chain recombines TRBV7-2 with TRBJ2-3; 15 positions match TRBD2. The CDR3 runs to 18 residues. The trim removed 1 base at V and 3 bases at J, leaving 5 bases unmatched. The germline V gene has CDR1 SGHTA and CDR2 FQGNSA. The CDR3 here is CASSLVGLAGGRTDTQYF. The DNA of the CDR3 is TGTGCCAGCAGCTTAGTCGGACTAGCGGGGGGGCGGACAGATACGCAGTATTTT.

Of note for this clonotype: A much bigger clone sits one base away, suggesting this may be a read error. This chain uses TRBV7-2 with TRBJ2-3; D is unresolved. CDR1 is SGHTA and CDR2 is FQGNSA in the germline V gene. With 5 bases removed from V and 3 bases from J, the gap between germline ends came to 6 bases. The CDR3 is made up of 12 amino acids. CDR3 sequence reads: CASSHQTDTQYF. The DNA for the CDR3 is TGTGCCAGCAGCCACCAGACAGATACGCAGTATTTT.

The chain carries TRBV6-2 or TRBV6-3 and TRBJ1-1, with a tentative D call TRBD1 (5 bases). Per the germline V gene, CDR1 is MNHEY and CDR2 is SVGEGT. V shed 4 bases and J shed 4 bases, with 25 bases lying between them. CDR3 length: 18 amino acids. This CDR3 reads CASSFYYPSGRAGTEAFF. CDR3 bases: TGTGCCAGCAGTTTCTACTACCCCTCGGGCAGGGCGGGCACTGAAGCTTTCTTT.

In its sample, this clonotype was seen a few times. The V and J genes are TRBV20-1 and TRBJ2-5, with 8 bases fitting TRBD2. Germline CDR1 and CDR2: DFQATT and SNEGSKA (reference sequence). This CDR3 comprises 15 residues. The trim removed 0 bases at V and 3 bases at J, leaving 6 bases unmatched. DNA of the CDR3: TGCAGTGCTAGAGACATCGGGACTAGAAAAGAGACCCAGTACTTC. It is translated as CSARDIGTRKETQYF.

V is TRBV24-1 and J is TRBJ2-3, with 7 bases fitting TRBD2. Germline trimming cut 9 bases from V and 5 bases from J; bases unmatched to any gene: 16. CDR3 length: 16 residues. From germline, CDR1 is KGHDR and CDR2 SFDVKD. The CDR3 is CATGTLAAGVRDTQYF. CDR3 sequence (DNA): TGTGCCACCGGGACCCTAGCGGCGGGGGTGAGAGATACGCAGTATTTT.

The chain recombines TRBV29-1 with TRBJ1-2; 7 nucleotides agree with TRBD1. Germline values: CDR1 SQVTM, CDR2 ANQGSEA. The length of the CDR3 is 15 residues. The V segment lost 6 bases and the J segment 7 bases; nucleotides outside the gene matches: 17. CDR3 in DNA: TGCAGCGTCCGAGGGGGCGGGGAGATGGACTGTGGCTACACCTTC. This encodes CSVRGGGEMDCGYTF.

CDR3 amino acids: CASSYLGAGYNEQFF. CDR3 nucleotide sequence: TGTGCCAGCAGTTACTTGGGGGCCGGCTACAATGAGCAGTTCTTC. The V gene is TRBV6-6, the J gene TRBJ2-1; D might be TRBD1 (6 bases). The CDR3 sequence is 15 residues long. Germline-derived CDR1 and CDR2 are MNHNY and SVGAGI (reference sequence). The V gene lost 1 base and the J gene lost 3 bases, with 10 bases spanning the gap.

This clonotype has a single count. Germline is not matched at one junction end, which may reflect a read error. The chain links TRBV6-2 or TRBV6-3 to TRBJ2-1, with D possibly TRBD2 on 7 matching bases. The length of the CDR3 is 17 residues. Germline V CDR1 and CDR2: MNHEY, SVGEGT. The CDR3 DNA reads as TGTGCCAGCAGTTCCCGAGGGGGGGGGAGCTCCTACAATAAGCAGTTCTTC. This encodes CASSSRGGGSSYNKQFF.

The chain employs TRBV5-1 and TRBJ2-1; TRBD2 aligns across 12 bases. CDR3 length: 15 residues. Trimming cost V 4 bases and J 9 bases; bases outside gene matches: 8. CDR1 SGHRS and CDR2 YFSETQ come from the germline V gene. The CDR3: CASSTGTSGYVEQFF. The CDR3 coding sequence is TGCGCCAGCAGCACCGGGACTAGCGGGTACGTTGAGCAGTTCTTC.

The chain recombines TRBV5-1 with TRBJ1-6; TRBD1 matches at 9 bases. The CDR3 is made up of 14 amino acids. V lost 4 bases and J lost 9; bases outside the gene matches: 5. Germline lookup yields CDR1 SGHRS and CDR2 YFSETQ. The CDR3 DNA follows: TGCGCCAGCAGCGAGGGACAGGGAAGTTCACCCCTCCACTTT. Residues: CASSEGQGSSPLHF. The full variable domain, rest sourced from reference TRBV5-1 and TRBJ1-6, is KAGVTQTPRYLIKTRGQQVTLSCSPISGHRSVSWYQQTPGQGLQFLFEYFSETQRNKGNFPGRFSGRQFSNSRSEMNVSTLELGDSALYLCASSEGQGSSPLHFGNGTRLTVT.

This chain links TRBV7-2 with TRBJ2-2, with a possible D match to TRBD1 (5 bases). V lost 4 bases to trimming and J lost 6 bases, with 9 bases between them. From germline, CDR1 is SGHTA and CDR2 FQGNSA. There are 13 residues in the CDR3. CDR3 nucleotide sequence: TGTGCCAGCAGCTCCAGGGATCCCGGGGAGCTGTTTTTT. Translation: CASSSRDPGELFF.

The J gene is TRBJ2-5, the V gene TRBV20-1, with 7 bases that match TRBD2. The CDR3 sequence is 16 residues long. V gave up 1 base and J gave up 4 bases; unmatched junction bases: 12. CDR1 is DFQATT, CDR2 SNEGSKA, per germline (reference sequence). In nucleotides, the CDR3 is TGCAGTGCTAGAGCCATTACTAGCGAGACCCGAGAGACCCAGTACTTC. Amino acids: CSARAITSETRETQYF.

Details on this clonotype: At one of its ends the junction is not consistent with the germline gene, which may arise from a read error. V gene TRBV28 combines with J gene TRBJ2-2; a weak D match, TRBD2 (6 bases). CDR3 size: 14 residues. The V gene's germline CDR1 is MDHEN and CDR2 SYDVKM. CDR3 in DNA: TGTGCCAGCAGTACTCAGGTGGCCGCCGGGGGGCTGTTTTTT. As protein: CASSTQVAAGGLFF.

The CDR3 loop is CASSYGQGPPETQYF. The CDR3 DNA is TGTGCCAGCAGTTACGGACAGGGGCCGCCAGAGACCCAGTACTTC. The chain joins TRBV6-6 to TRBJ2-5; 9 nucleotides agree with TRBD1. Looked up from germline, CDR1 is MNHNY and CDR2 is SVGAGI (reference sequence). V lost 2 bases and J lost 4; bases outside the gene matches: 5. This CDR3 comprises 15 residues.